This T cell receptor (beta chain) was sequenced in a study of Graves' ophthalmopathy and Graves' hyperthyroidism. Many counts were recorded for this clonotype. Its antigen is still unknown. Transcripts of RNA were the source for amplifying TCR beta CDR3 regions. The workflow started with a first-round RT-PCR run with HTBI primers and then moved on to a second-round multiplex PCR. A single record per CDR3 protein comes from TCRdb applying MiXCR to the multiplex PCR reads. The sample lists about 1.1 million distinct CDR3 sequences, around a third seen once, with over 8.5% in the top ten. From germline, CDR1 is ENHRY and CDR2 SYGVKD. This CDR3 region has 12 residues. Trimming removed 10 bases from V and 2 bases from J, with 11 bases in between. Overall study findings and caveats: Blood also harbored most expanded thyroid clonotypes above 0.001 frequency.

The chain combines TRBV10-3 with TRBJ2-5; D ambiguous. This receptor was obtained from an adult man with Graves' hyperthyroidism. The specimen was peripheral blood or thyroid tissue (not recorded which). The CDR3 DNA is TGTGCCACCGGACCCTATCAAGAGACCCAGTACTTC. Translated: CATGPYQETQYF.